The sequence of this TCR beta chain was determined in a study of cytomegalovirus exposure and HLA in healthy donors. Primers included in the PCR were 60 Vbeta and 13 Jbeta primers. This table comes from immunoSEQ multiplex PCR, and its TCRdb copy is limited to in-frame clones, with some not included. The sample yields some 69,000 clones, approximately 70% seen once. V was trimmed by 0 bases and J by 4 bases, leaving 12 bases between them. The CDR3 contains 15 residues. The germline gives CDR1 ENHRY, CDR2 SYGVKD. As for this clone: Its target is not known. Other nucleotide sequences in the sample specify the same CDR3.

Study conclusions and caveats: Investigators reported more than 150 TCR beta chains as tied to cytomegalovirus.

V is TRBV10-3 and J is TRBJ1-1, with a weak D call TRBD1 (5 bases). Sequenced: PBMCs. The sequence came from a male donor in good health and CMV-seropositive. The CDR3 sequence is CAISESGGRGTEAFF. For the CDR3, the DNA is TGTGCCATCAGTGAGTCGGGGGGGAGAGGCACTGAAGCTTTCTTT.